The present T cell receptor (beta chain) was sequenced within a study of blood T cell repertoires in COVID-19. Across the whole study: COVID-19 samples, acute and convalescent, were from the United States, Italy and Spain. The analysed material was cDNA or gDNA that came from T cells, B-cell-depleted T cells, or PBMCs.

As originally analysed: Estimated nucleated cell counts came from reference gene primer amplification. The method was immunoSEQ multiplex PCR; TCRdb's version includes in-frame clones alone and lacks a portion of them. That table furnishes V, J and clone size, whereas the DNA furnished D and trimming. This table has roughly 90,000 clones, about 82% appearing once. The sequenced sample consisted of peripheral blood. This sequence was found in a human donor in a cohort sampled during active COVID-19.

The CDR3 loop is CASHKGGDGELFF. CDR3 sequence (DNA): TGTGCCAGCCATAAAGGAGGGGACGGGGAGCTGTTTTTT. This chain connects TRBV6-5 to TRBJ2-2, with D perhaps matching TRBD2 (6 bases). CDR1 MNHEY and CDR2 SVGAGI come from the germline V gene. The CDR3 runs to 13 residues. The V end was cut by 8 bases, the J end by 7 bases, with 14 bases between.